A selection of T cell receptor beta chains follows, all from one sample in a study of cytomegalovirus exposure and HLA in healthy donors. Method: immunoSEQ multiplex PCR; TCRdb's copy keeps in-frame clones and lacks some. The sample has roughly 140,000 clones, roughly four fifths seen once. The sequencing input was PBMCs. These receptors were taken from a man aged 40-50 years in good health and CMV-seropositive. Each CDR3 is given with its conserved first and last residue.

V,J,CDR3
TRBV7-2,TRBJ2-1,CASSSQMYNEQFF
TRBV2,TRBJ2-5,CASSASRGLAETQYF
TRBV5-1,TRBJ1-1,CASSLGVRMDTEAFF
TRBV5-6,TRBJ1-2,CASSGRSYGYTF
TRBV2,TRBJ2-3,CASSMVTYTDTQYF
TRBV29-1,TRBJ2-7,CSVARTATYEQYF
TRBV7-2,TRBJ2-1,CASSLPGTAYNEQFF
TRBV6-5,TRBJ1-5,CASSYNGHSNQPQHF
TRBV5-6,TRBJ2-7,CASSPSGTSGSYEQYF
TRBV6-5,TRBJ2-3,CARCITQPSTDTQYF
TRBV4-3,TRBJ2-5,CASSQDFGDTEETQYF
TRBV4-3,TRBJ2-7,CASSQDRAGGNYEQYF
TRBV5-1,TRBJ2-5,CASSSGTFGETQYF
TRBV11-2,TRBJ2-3,CASSLGQGGTDTQYF
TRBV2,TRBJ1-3,CASSDVTGGSQVGNTIYF
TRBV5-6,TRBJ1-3,CASSSRQSTRSGNTIYF
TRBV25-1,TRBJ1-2,CASSGQGEIAYGYTF
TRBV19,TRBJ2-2,CASRITPTSGSRPGELFF
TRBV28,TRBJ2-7,CASSLALLEQYF
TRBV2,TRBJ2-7,CASRPGTSGSYEQYF
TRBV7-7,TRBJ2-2,CASSPLAGGVTGELFF
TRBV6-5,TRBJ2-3,CASRGAGDSTDTQYF
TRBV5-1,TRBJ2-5,CASSLRTRSGAILQETQYF
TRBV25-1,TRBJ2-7,CASSDPTESYEQYF
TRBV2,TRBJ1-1,CASLLQGANTEAFF
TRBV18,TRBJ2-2,CASSASGENTGELFF
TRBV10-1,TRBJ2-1,CASSGGLAGPNNEQFF
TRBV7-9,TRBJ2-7,CASSLQGYEQYF
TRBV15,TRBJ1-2,CATSIDRGNYGYTF
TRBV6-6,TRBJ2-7,CASSYTYYEQYF
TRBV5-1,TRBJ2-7,CASSEVGQGSYEQYF
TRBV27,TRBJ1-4,CASSLSQGNEKLFF
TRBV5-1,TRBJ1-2,CASSLQGASNYGYTF
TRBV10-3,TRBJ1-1,CAISESDRGAVEAFF
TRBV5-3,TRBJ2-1,CARSPISGSPISSYNEQFF
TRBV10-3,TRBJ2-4,CAISEQGLMNIQYF
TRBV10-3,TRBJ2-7,CAISGGTSRYEQYF
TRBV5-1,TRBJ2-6,CASRETGTGANVLTF
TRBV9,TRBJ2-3,CASSTTSGRTDTQYF
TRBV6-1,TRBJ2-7,CASSGRQAASLRQYF
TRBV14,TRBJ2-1,CASSQALAGLYEQFF